The next 2 T cell receptor beta chains were all read from a single sample in a study of early T cells in non-severe SARS-CoV-2 infection. Via MiXCR, TCRdb re-called the 5' RACE reads, giving one row per CDR3 protein. Of tens of thousands of distinct CDR3 sequences in the sample, roughly 6.8% were seen once. This material consisted of whole blood, taken at baseline. The receptors originated from an adult who was a healthcare worker with PCR-confirmed SARS-CoV-2 infection or an uninfected control (not recorded which).

This clonotype was counted only a few times. The CDR3 is CASSPALAGDITDTQYF. The CDR3 DNA reads TGTGCCAGCAGCCCAGCCCTAGCGGGAGATATCACAGATACGCAGTATTTT. The rearrangement uses TRBV5-6 and TRBJ2-3, with 10 bases that match TRBD2. Trimming removed 4 bases from V and 2 bases from J; junction bases left unmatched: 10. CDR1 is SGHDT and CDR2 is YYEEEE in the germline V gene. The CDR3 has 17 amino acids.

This clonotype was counted only a few times. This sequence joins TRBV28 and TRBJ2-3, with 10 bases aligning to TRBD2. Germline V lookup: CDR1 MDHEN, CDR2 SYDVKM. The CDR3 extends over 17 amino acids. Trimming cost V 6 bases and J 5 bases; bases outside gene matches: 14. The CDR3 DNA sequence: TGTGCCAGCAGCATCCTAGCGGGAGAGGCAGCGGGAGATACGCAGTATTTT. Encoded protein: CASSILAGEAAGDTQYF.